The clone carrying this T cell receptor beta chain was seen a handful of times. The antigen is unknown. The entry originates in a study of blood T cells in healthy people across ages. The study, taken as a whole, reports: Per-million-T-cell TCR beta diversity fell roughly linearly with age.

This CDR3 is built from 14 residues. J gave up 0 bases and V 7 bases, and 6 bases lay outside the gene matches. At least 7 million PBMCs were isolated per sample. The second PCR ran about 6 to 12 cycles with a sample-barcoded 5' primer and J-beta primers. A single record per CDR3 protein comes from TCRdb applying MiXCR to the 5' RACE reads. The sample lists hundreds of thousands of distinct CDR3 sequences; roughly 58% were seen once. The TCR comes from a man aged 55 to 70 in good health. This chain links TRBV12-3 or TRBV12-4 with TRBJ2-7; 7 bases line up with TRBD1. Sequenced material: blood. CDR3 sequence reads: CASTSRDSSYEQYF. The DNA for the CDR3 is TGTGCCAGCACCTCCAGGGACAGCTCCTACGAGCAGTACTTC.